Presented here are 16 T cell receptor beta chains from one specimen sequenced in a study of T-cell reconstitution after alpha-beta-depleted transplantation in children. Library preparation (for TCRbeta) was performed with unique molecular identifiers. MiXCR, run by TCRdb on the PCR reads, gives a single entry per CDR3 protein. The table shows 350,000 to 400,000 distinct CDR3 sequences, with about a fifth occurring only once. The sequenced sample was PBMCs from the stem cell graft donor, obtained from the stem cell graft. Receptors originate from a human donor who donated a stem cell graft to a child with acute myeloid leukemia.

This clonotype was detected a few times. This chain uses TRBV27 with TRBJ2-7; no definite D call. V lost 0 bases and J 0 bases, leaving 9 bases between the germline ends. Germline CDR1 MNHEY, CDR2 SMNVEV (reference sequence). CDR3 length: 15 amino acids. Here the CDR3 reads CASSLSHVSSYEQYF. The DNA of the CDR3 is TGTGCCAGCAGTTTATCGCACGTCAGCTCCTACGAGCAGTACTTC.

In this sample, this clonotype turned up many times. The chain is built from TRBV20-1 and TRBJ2-1; 9 bases align to TRBD1. The ends lost 5 bases at V and 6 bases at J; junction bases unmatched: 8. This CDR3 spans 14 amino acids. The germline V gene encodes CDR1 DFQATT and CDR2 SNEGSKA (reference sequence). CDR3 nucleotide sequence: TGCAGTGCTGTGACGGGACAGGGACGCAATGAGCAGTTCTTC. This sequence encodes CSAVTGQGRNEQFF.

The chain is built from TRBV4-2 and TRBJ2-5, with a possible D match to TRBD1 (6 bases). From germline, CDR1 is LGHNA and CDR2 YNFKEQ. CDR3 length: 14 amino acids. V was pared by 1 base and J by 1 base, with 7 bases between. CDR3 bases: TGTGCCAGCAGCCAAGGGACAGTCCAAGAGACCCAGTACTTC. Amino acid sequence: CASSQGTVQETQYF.

The chain is built from TRBV12-3 or TRBV12-4 and TRBJ2-6; 9 nucleotides align to TRBD2. The CDR3 spans 22 residues. V was pared by 2 bases and J by 3 bases, with 20 bases of the junction left unmatched. CDR3 sequence: CASSLRVRDRIAGVSGANVLTF. The DNA of the CDR3 is TGTGCCAGCAGTTTAAGGGTCCGAGACAGGATAGCGGGAGTGAGTGGGGCCAACGTCCTGACTTTC.

The chain joins TRBV29-1 to TRBJ2-2; 7 nucleotides agree with TRBD1. V lost 3 bases and J lost 7; bases outside the gene matches: 8. Germline-derived CDR1 and CDR2 are SQVTM and ANQGSEA. This CDR3 has 14 amino acids. As DNA, the CDR3 is TGCAGCGTTGAGGGAGACAGGGCAGTCGGGGAGCTGTTTTTT. It codes for CSVEGDRAVGELFF.

This chain links TRBV24-1 with TRBJ2-1; D not certain. Germline V gene data show CDR1 as KGHDR and CDR2 as SFDVKD. The CDR3 has 14 amino acids. With 2 bases removed from V and 3 bases from J, the gap between germline ends came to 7 bases. CDR3 sequence (DNA): TGTGCCACCAGTGATTCAGACGGCTACAATGAGCAGTTCTTC. Translation gives CATSDSDGYNEQFF.

This clonotype was seen ten or more times. V is TRBV15 and J is TRBJ2-3; 7 nucleotides match TRBD2. The CDR3 runs 15 residues. CDR1 is LNHNV and CDR2 is YYDKDF in the germline V gene (reference sequence). V gave up 3 bases and J gave up 5 bases; unmatched junction bases: 8. CDR3 DNA sequence: TGTGCCACCAGCAGCGAAGGGAGGGCCATAGATACGCAGTATTTT. Translating gives CATSSEGRAIDTQYF.

This clonotype was found many times. This chain joins TRBV29-1 and TRBJ2-1; tentatively, D is TRBD1 (7 bases). This CDR3 comprises 13 residues. Germline V lookup: CDR1 SQVTM, CDR2 ANQGSEA. The V gene lost 7 bases and the J gene lost 6 bases, with 16 bases spanning the gap. CDR3 coding DNA: TGCAGCGGCGGGGAGACAGGGCTCAATGAGCAGTTCTTC. Protein sequence: CSGGETGLNEQFF.

This clonotype was observed many times. V is TRBV20-1 and J is TRBJ2-6, with 7 bases fitting TRBD1. The CDR3 spans 17 residues. J lost 0 bases, V lost 6 bases, and 11 bases had no gene match. Germline lookup yields CDR1 DFQATT and CDR2 SNEGSKA (reference sequence). The CDR3 is CSASPGGSSSGANVLTF. CDR3 coding DNA: TGCAGTGCGAGCCCAGGGGGATCATCCTCTGGGGCCAACGTCCTGACTTTC.

This clonotype has at least ten counts. The chain links TRBV29-1 to TRBJ1-4; TRBD1 agrees at 9 bases. Germline loops: CDR1 SQVTM, CDR2 ANQGSEA. The CDR3 spans 15 residues. V lost 5 bases, J lost 1 base, and 5 bases stayed unmatched. This chain's CDR3 is CSVTGGGGTNEKLFF. CDR3 coding DNA: TGCAGCGTTACAGGGGGCGGTGGAACTAATGAAAAACTGTTTTTT.

The chain employs TRBV12-3 or TRBV12-4 and TRBJ2-3; possible D gene TRBD2, 6 bases. The CDR3 is 15 residues long. V was clipped by 4 bases and J by 0 bases, with 11 bases between them. CDR3 amino acids: CASSWDSVSTDTQYF. The CDR3 DNA reads as TGTGCCAGCAGTTGGGACTCCGTAAGCACAGATACGCAGTATTTT.

The gene calls are TRBV3-1 and TRBJ2-1, with D maybe TRBD1 (6 bases). This CDR3 comprises 14 residues. V was clipped by 3 bases and J by 1 base, with 7 bases between them. CDR1 is LGHDT and CDR2 is YNNKEL in the germline V gene (reference sequence). CDR3 protein: CASSHDRSYNEQFF. The DNA for the CDR3 is TGTGCCAGCAGCCATGACAGGTCCTACAATGAGCAGTTCTTC.

This clonotype occurred a few times. V is TRBV20-1 and J is TRBJ1-1; a possible D gene is TRBD1 (5 bases). The CDR3 has 10 residues. The V and J ends lost 3 bases and 11 bases respectively, with 10 bases between them. Germline values: CDR1 DFQATT, CDR2 SNEGSKA (reference sequence). The CDR3 DNA reads TGCAGTGCTAGGGCAGGGACGGCTTTCTTT. This codes for CSARAGTAFF.

This clonotype was counted only a few times. The gene calls are TRBV20-1 and TRBJ2-3; 8 bases line up with TRBD2. The CDR3 is 16 amino acids. V shed 2 bases, J shed 1 base, and the junction held 8 bases outside the gene matches. Germline lookup yields CDR1 DFQATT and CDR2 SNEGSKA (reference sequence). CDR3 loop: CSARSLAGYGTDTQYF. CDR3 nucleotides: TGCAGTGCTAGATCCCTAGCGGGTTATGGCACAGATACGCAGTATTTT.

The gene calls are TRBV29-1 and TRBJ2-2, with a weak D call TRBD2 (5 bases). CDR1 is SQVTM and CDR2 is ANQGSEA in the germline V gene. Trimming left V 5 bases short and J 5 bases short, with 9 bases between. There are 12 residues in the CDR3. The CDR3 here is CSVPGGTGELFF. In nucleotides, the CDR3 is TGCAGCGTTCCTGGCGGGACCGGGGAGCTGTTTTTT.

This clonotype was seen at least ten times. The rearrangement uses TRBV5-6 and TRBJ1-2, with D possibly being TRBD1 (5 bases). This CDR3 is 14 amino acids long. CDR1 and CDR2 (germline): SGHDT, YYEEEE. Deletions cut 4 bases from V and 6 bases from J, with 16 bases between. This CDR3 is CASSRTAGRDGYTF. CDR3 sequence (DNA): TGTGCCAGCAGCAGGACGGCAGGGCGTGATGGCTACACCTTC.